This is a list of T cell receptor beta chains from one sample in a study of blood T cell repertoires in COVID-19. Method: immunoSEQ multiplex PCR; TCRdb's copy keeps in-frame clones and lacks some. The sample records 410,000 or so clones, approximately 91% being singletons. Specimen: peripheral blood. These receptors originate from a woman aged 40 to 50 with COVID-19, enrolled during active disease. The CDR3 runs from the conserved cysteine through the conserved F or W. Fields, in order: J gene, V gene, D gene, clone size, CDR3 DNA, CDR3 protein. D genes are given only for firm matches. Clone sizes are given selectively: once, few, many, or a class where the clone is expanded.

J: TRBJ1-2
V: TRBV12-3/TRBV12-4
D: NA
size: NA
DNA: TGTGCCAGCAGTTCAGGGGATAGCTATGGCTACACCTTC
CDR3: CASSSGDSYGYTF

J: TRBJ1-1
V: TRBV29-1
D: NA
size: NA
DNA: TGCAGCGTTGGTGGGTTTGCGGGCACTGAAGCTTTCTTT
CDR3: CSVGGFAGTEAFF

J: TRBJ1-1
V: TRBV9
D: TRBD1
size: NA
DNA: TGTGCCAGCAGCGCCTTCACAGGGGGCGCCGAAGCTTTCTTT
CDR3: CASSAFTGGAEAFF

J: TRBJ2-7
V: TRBV29-1
D: TRBD2
size: NA
DNA: TGCAGCGTTGTAGCTAGCGGGAAACTCTACGAGCAGTACTTC
CDR3: CSVVASGKLYEQYF

J: TRBJ2-5
V: TRBV18
D: TRBD2
size: NA
DNA: TGTGCCAGCTCACCCCTCGGGGAGGGGTTCCAAGAGACCCAGTACTTC
CDR3: CASSPLGEGFQETQYF

J: TRBJ1-3
V: TRBV4-1
D: NA
size: NA
DNA: TGCGCCAGCAGCTCATACGGGGTAGTAACTGGAAACACCATATATTTT
CDR3: CASSSYGVVTGNTIYF

J: TRBJ2-7
V: TRBV27
D: NA
size: NA
DNA: TGTGCCACCAAAGATAGGGGATTGAACGAGCAGTACTTC
CDR3: CATKDRGLNEQYF

J: TRBJ2-5
V: TRBV5-1
D: TRBD2
size: NA
DNA: TGCGCCAGCAGCGCGGGACTAGCGAAAGAGACCCAGTACTTC
CDR3: CASSAGLAKETQYF

J: TRBJ2-1
V: TRBV30
D: NA
size: NA
DNA: TGTGCCTGCCCCCAGGGCAGAAACTACAATGAGCAGTTCTTC
CDR3: CACPQGRNYNEQFF

J: TRBJ1-2
V: TRBV6-6
D: TRBD1
size: NA
DNA: TGTGCCAGCTCCGGGACAGGGTTTAACTATGGCTACACCTTC
CDR3: CASSGTGFNYGYTF

J: TRBJ1-1
V: TRBV18
D: NA
size: NA
DNA: TGTGCCAGCTCACTACAGGGTCCGACTGAAGCTTTCTTT
CDR3: CASSLQGPTEAFF

J: TRBJ1-2
V: TRBV5-4
D: NA
size: NA
DNA: TGTGCCAGCAGCTCTCAGGGGCCTTTGCGAGGCTACACCTTC
CDR3: CASSSQGPLRGYTF

J: TRBJ1-1
V: TRBV28
D: TRBD1
size: NA
DNA: TGTGCCAGCAGGGCAACCTGGACAGGGGCCAACACTGAAGCTTTCTTT
CDR3: CASRATWTGANTEAFF

J: TRBJ1-6
V: TRBV5-1
D: NA
size: once
DNA: TGCGCCAGTCGTGAGGCAGATAATTCACCCCTCCACTTT
CDR3: CASREADNSPLHF

J: TRBJ2-1
V: TRBV9
D: NA
size: NA
DNA: TGTGCCAGCAGCGTAAATCAGTACAATGAGCAGTTCTTC
CDR3: CASSVNQYNEQFF

J: TRBJ2-7
V: TRBV7-2
D: TRBD1
size: NA
DNA: TGTGCCAGCAGCTTACACAGGGGGCTTGGGGACGAGCAGTACTTC
CDR3: CASSLHRGLGDEQYF

J: TRBJ1-1
V: TRBV2
D: NA
size: NA
DNA: TGTGCCAGCAGTCTGGGGGCGAACACTGAAGCTTTCTTT
CDR3: CASSLGANTEAFF

J: TRBJ2-7
V: TRBV29-1
D: NA
size: NA
DNA: TGCAGCGTTGAAACAGACACCTACGAGCAGTACTTC
CDR3: CSVETDTYEQYF

J: TRBJ2-1
V: TRBV3-1/TRBV3-2
D: TRBD2
size: NA
DNA: TGTGCCAGCAGCCAATTGGGTAGCGGGGGCTACAATGAGCAGTTCTTC
CDR3: CASSQLGSGGYNEQFF

J: TRBJ1-5
V: TRBV6-2/TRBV6-3
D: TRBD1
size: NA
DNA: TGTGCCAGCAGTTCGGGACAGTTAAGCAATCAGCCCCAGCATTTT
CDR3: CASSSGQLSNQPQHF

J: TRBJ1-6
V: TRBV2
D: NA
size: once
DNA: TGTGCCAGCAGTGAAGCGCGTTATAATTCACCCCTCCACTTT
CDR3: CASSEARYNSPLHF

J: TRBJ1-2
V: TRBV6-6
D: NA
size: NA
DNA: TGTGCCAGCCACTCCACAGGGTTACCTAACTATGGCTACACCTTC
CDR3: CASHSTGLPNYGYTF

J: TRBJ1-2
V: TRBV6-4
D: NA
size: NA
DNA: TGTGCCAGCAGGTTCCGGGACAACCACAGCACTAACTATGGCTACACCTTC
CDR3: CASRFRDNHSTNYGYTF

J: TRBJ1-1
V: TRBV18
D: NA
size: NA
DNA: TGTGCCAGCTCACCACTACAGATAAACACTGAAGCTTTCTTT
CDR3: CASSPLQINTEAFF

J: TRBJ2-2
V: TRBV7-6
D: TRBD1
size: NA
DNA: TGTGCCAGCAGCTTACCGGCCCCCCTCACAGGGGGCCTATTATTGAACACCGGGGAGCTGTTTTTT
CDR3: CASSLPAPLTGGLLLNTGELFF

J: TRBJ2-7
V: TRBV5-1
D: NA
size: NA
DNA: TGCGCCAGCAGCCCAGGGGTCCCGACCTCCTACGAGCAGTACTTC
CDR3: CASSPGVPTSYEQYF

J: TRBJ2-6
V: TRBV6-2/TRBV6-3
D: NA
size: once
DNA: TGTGCCAGCAGTTACGGGGAAGGGGTCTCCGGGGCCAACGTCCTGACTTTC
CDR3: CASSYGEGVSGANVLTF

J: TRBJ2-7
V: TRBV6-5
D: NA
size: NA
DNA: TGTGCCAGCAGCCGAGGGGGGGCCGGCGTCGAGCAGTACTTC
CDR3: CASSRGGAGVEQYF

J: TRBJ1-1
V: TRBV4-2
D: NA
size: NA
DNA: TGTGCCAGCAGCCTAACTGCGGGAGTGAACACTGAAGCTTTCTTT
CDR3: CASSLTAGVNTEAFF

J: TRBJ2-5
V: TRBV9
D: NA
size: NA
DNA: TGTGCCAGCAGCCTTCGCCGGGACTCCCAAGAGACCCAGTACTTC
CDR3: CASSLRRDSQETQYF

J: TRBJ2-3
V: TRBV7-3
D: TRBD2
size: NA
DNA: TGTGCCAGCAGCTTAAGCGGGGGGCCCACAGATACGCAGTATTTT
CDR3: CASSLSGGPTDTQYF

J: TRBJ2-2
V: TRBV21-1
D: NA
size: NA
DNA: TGTGCCAGCAGCAAGGCCCGACAGGGGGCTTTGAACACCGGGGAGCTGTTTTTT
CDR3: CASSKARQGALNTGELFF